The 27 T cell receptor beta chains below were found in one sample sequenced in a study of T-cell reconstitution after alpha-beta-depleted transplantation in children. Unique molecular identifiers were used in preparing the TCRbeta library. TCRdb analysed the PCR reads with MiXCR anew, one entry per CDR3 protein. This table holds 490,000 or so distinct CDR3 sequences, under 12% found once. Sequencing was performed on PBMCs, taken before TCRalphabeta/CD19-depleted stem cell transplant. The receptors were sampled from a child aged 2-15 years with inherited bone marrow failure, due to receive a stem cell transplant.

Ten or more counts support this clonotype. This chain uses TRBV12-3 or TRBV12-4 with TRBJ2-5; the D is unclear. This CDR3 is built from 16 residues. The V and J ends lost 5 bases and 3 bases respectively, with 19 bases between them. The CDR3 DNA is TGTGCCAGCAGTCCCCCGGACCCTCGTGGTGAAGAGACCCAGTACTTC. As protein: CASSPPDPRGEETQYF.

This clonotype was found many times. The chain joins TRBV2 to TRBJ2-5, with 9 nucleotides matching TRBD1. The CDR3 contains 14 residues. Germline V gene lookup returns CDR1 SNHLY and CDR2 FYNNEI. Unmatched junction bases numbered 4, after V lost 1 base and J lost 7 bases. The CDR3 loop reads CASSEGTGEGTQYF. The CDR3 coding sequence is TGTGCCAGCAGTGAAGGGACAGGGGAGGGGACCCAGTACTTC.

This clonotype was counted ten times or more. The rearrangement joins TRBV27 to TRBJ1-1, with a possible D match to TRBD1 (5 bases). The CDR3 runs to 18 residues. Per germline, CDR1 MNHEY and CDR2 SMNVEV (reference sequence). V lost 5 bases, J lost 2 bases, and 24 bases lay in between. The CDR3: CASSPRGSGYHFNTEAFF. The CDR3 DNA reads TGTGCCAGCAGTCCCCGGGGCTCCGGATACCACTTCAACACTGAAGCTTTCTTT.

This rearrangement joins TRBV6-5 to TRBJ2-7; a weak D match, TRBD1 (5 bases). V was trimmed by 0 bases and J by 2 bases, leaving 8 bases between them. This CDR3 is 14 amino acids long. Germline CDR1 and CDR2: MNHEY and SVGAGI. The CDR3 protein is CASSYSGPTYEQYF. The CDR3 DNA reads as TGTGCCAGCAGTTACTCGGGGCCCACCTACGAGCAGTACTTC.

This clonotype was counted at least ten times. This chain links TRBV15 with TRBJ2-1; the match to TRBD2 covers 8 bases. Germline V gene data show CDR1 as LNHNV and CDR2 as YYDKDF (reference sequence). This CDR3 spans 16 amino acids. Trimming at V came to 2 bases and at J to 5 bases, leaving 8 bases not matched to a gene. The DNA for the CDR3 is TGTGCCACCAGCAGACCTGGGACTAGGCTTGACAATGAGCAGTTCTTC. Protein product: CATSRPGTRLDNEQFF.

This clonotype has more than one count but fewer than ten. The chain is built from TRBV20-1 and TRBJ1-4; D may be TRBD1 (5 bases). Germline values: CDR1 DFQATT, CDR2 SNEGSKA (reference sequence). Trimming stripped 2 bases from V and 8 bases from J, with 15 bases between. The CDR3 is made up of 14 amino acids. The CDR3 loop reads CSARPREGREKLFF. CDR3 in DNA: TGCAGTGCTAGACCCAGGGAAGGCAGAGAAAAACTGTTTTTT.

A note on this clonotype: Being one base from a much bigger clone, this may be a read error. The V call is TRBV4-2, the J call TRBJ2-1; D is unresolved. The CDR3 is made up of 12 amino acids. Germline V gene lookup returns CDR1 LGHNA and CDR2 YNFKEQ. The CDR3 region has the DNA TGTGCCAGCAGCCATCGGTACAATGTGCAGTTCTTC. This gives the protein CASSHRYNVQFF.

The chain joins TRBV7-9 to TRBJ2-7, with D possibly being TRBD1 (6 bases). The germline gives CDR1 SEHNR, CDR2 FQNEAQ (reference sequence). Trimming removed 1 base at V and 0 bases at J, with 13 bases between. This CDR3 is built from 16 residues. In DNA form, the CDR3 reads TGTGCCAGCAGCTTAGACTGGACAGCAAGCTCCTACGAGCAGTACTTC. Encoded protein: CASSLDWTASSYEQYF.

This clonotype was seen at least ten times. V and J are TRBV4-2 and TRBJ1-2; TRBD1 aligns across 9 bases. V shed 3 bases and J 5 bases; nucleotides not matched to a gene: 28. CDR1 and CDR2 (germline): LGHNA, YNFKEQ. The CDR3 is 22 residues long. The CDR3 region has the DNA TGTGCCAGCAGCCATCCAAGCACAGGGGGCGATCACTCCTCGACCCACCTATATGGCTACACCTTC. It translates to CASSHPSTGGDHSSTHLYGYTF.

The table lists this clonotype with many counts. This chain connects TRBV18 to TRBJ1-1; 7 nucleotides match TRBD1. Germline assignment: CDR1 KGHSH and CDR2 LQKENI. V was pared by 3 bases and J by 4 bases, with 2 bases of the junction left unmatched. The CDR3 is 13 residues long. The CDR3 DNA is TGTGCCAGCTCACCTGACAGGGCCACTGAAGCTTTCTTT. Residues: CASSPDRATEAFF.

This clonotype was counted at least ten times. V usage is TRBV4-1 and J usage is TRBJ2-2; 14 nucleotides agree with TRBD2. J lost 0 bases, V lost 1 base, and 19 bases had no gene match. Germline assignment: CDR1 MGHRA and CDR2 YSYEKL. The CDR3 is 24 residues long. This CDR3 is CASSQGHGLAGGVDSLPNTGELFF. CDR3 in DNA: TGCGCCAGCAGCCAAGGACACGGACTAGCGGGAGGAGTCGATTCCCTTCCGAACACCGGGGAGCTGTTTTTT.

The V and J genes are TRBV5-4 and TRBJ2-7, with 7 bases identical to TRBD1. In germline, CDR1 is SGHNT, CDR2 YYREEE (reference sequence). V shed 3 bases and J 3 bases; nucleotides not matched to a gene: 15. This CDR3 comprises 17 residues. The DNA for the CDR3 is TGTGCCAGCAGCTCCCAAAATACAGGGGATTGGAGCTACGAGCAGTACTTC. Translated, it gives CASSSQNTGDWSYEQYF. Together with reference TRBV5-4 and TRBJ2-7, the CDR3 gives the full variable domain: ETGVTQSPTHLIKTRGQQVTLRCSSQSGHNTVSWYQQALGQGPQFIFQYYREEENGRGNFPPRFSGLQFPNYSSELNVNALELDDSALYLCASSSQNTGDWSYEQYFGPGTRLTVT.

This clonotype occurred many times. The chain has TRBV19 and TRBJ2-1, with 12 nucleotides matching TRBD2. V lost 6 bases and J lost 12; bases outside the gene matches: 3. The CDR3 contains 12 residues. The germline V gene has CDR1 LNHDA and CDR2 SQIVND (reference sequence). The CDR3 DNA follows: TGTGCCAGTAGCCTACTAGCGGGAGGGCAGTTCTTC. Encoded protein: CASSLLAGGQFF. The whole variable domain, remainder taken from reference TRBV19 and TRBJ2-1, is DGGITQSPKYLFRKEGQNVTLSCEQNLNHDAMYWYRQDPGQGLRLIYYSQIVNDFQKGDIAEGYSVSREKKESFPLTVTSAQKNPTAFYLCASSLLAGGQFFGPGTRLTVL.

This clonotype has only a few counts. The rearrangement uses TRBV30 and TRBJ1-3; D is undetermined. In germline, CDR1 is GTSNPN, CDR2 SVGIG (reference sequence). V was shortened by 5 bases and J by 0 bases, with 14 bases between the two germline ends. The CDR3 is made up of 15 amino acids. In DNA, the CDR3 is TGTGCCTGGGTGATCAGTTCCTACTCTGGAAACACCATATATTTT. The encoded protein is CAWVISSYSGNTIYF. The complete variable domain, with remaining parts taken from reference TRBV30 and TRBJ1-3, reads SQTIHQWPATLVQPVGSPLSLECTVEGTSNPNLYWYRQAAGRGLQLLFYSVGIGQISSEVPQNLSASRPQDRQFILSSKKLLLSDSGFYLCAWVISSYSGNTIYFGEGSWLTVV.

This clonotype was recorded many times. The CDR3 DNA is TGTGCCACCAGCAGAGATCGGACTAGCGATGAGCAGTTCTTC. Encoded protein: CATSRDRTSDEQFF. The rearrangement uses TRBV15 and TRBJ2-1, with 9 nucleotides matching TRBD2. The CDR3 sequence is 14 residues long. Germline-derived CDR1 and CDR2 are LNHNV and YYDKDF (reference sequence). With V trimmed by 0 bases and J by 8 bases, 2 bases remained unmatched.

This clonotype has at least ten counts. The rearrangement joins TRBV29-1 to TRBJ2-1; perhaps D is TRBD1 or TRBD2 (5 bases each). The CDR3 has 13 residues. The germline V gene encodes CDR1 SQVTM and CDR2 ANQGSEA. V lost 3 bases, J lost 6 bases, and 12 bases lay in between. The CDR3: CSVDGGTVNEQFF. CDR3 nucleotides: TGCAGCGTTGATGGGGGTACGGTCAATGAGCAGTTCTTC.

There are a few counts of this clonotype. This sequence joins TRBV6-2 or TRBV6-3 and TRBJ2-7; no clear D. Between the trimmed V and J ends, which lost 8 bases and 3 bases, there was a span of 11 bases. Germline CDR1 MNHEY, CDR2 SVGEGT. This CDR3 contains 12 residues. CDR3 in amino acids: CASGHAVYEQYF. DNA for the CDR3: TGTGCCAGCGGGCACGCCGTCTACGAGCAGTACTTC.

This clonotype was found many times. The V call is TRBV9, the J call TRBJ2-1; the D is unclear. CDR3 length: 12 amino acids. Germline assignment: CDR1 SGDLS and CDR2 YYNGEE. V was trimmed by 4 bases and J by 9 bases, leaving 11 bases between them. In nucleotides, the CDR3 is TGTGCCAGCAGCCTAATAGCAACTGAGCAGTTCTTC. Its protein product is CASSLIATEQFF.

The V and J genes are TRBV30 and TRBJ2-2; possibly TRBD1 or TRBD2 for D (5 bases each). CDR1 and CDR2 (germline): GTSNPN, SVGIG (reference sequence). V lost 2 bases and J lost 3, with 13 bases in between. The CDR3 is 15 residues long. CDR3 in amino acids: CAWSTGTYYTGELFF. In DNA, the CDR3 is TGTGCCTGGAGTACCGGGACCTATTACACCGGGGAGCTGTTTTTT.

At least ten counts were recorded for this clonotype. The chain links TRBV15 to TRBJ2-7; either TRBD1 or TRBD2 may fit D (5 bases each). V was shortened by 3 bases and J by 4 bases, with 13 bases between the two germline ends. CDR1 is LNHNV, CDR2 YYDKDF, per germline (reference sequence). This CDR3 has 14 residues. The DNA for the CDR3 is TGTGCCACCAGCAGGCCCGGGAAGGGGTACGAGCAGTACTTC. Protein product: CATSRPGKGYEQYF.

This clonotype has a count of ten or more. The chain combines TRBV5-1 with TRBJ1-1; D perhaps matches TRBD1 (5 bases). V was clipped by 2 bases and J by 1 base, with 12 bases between them. The length of the CDR3 is 15 residues. CDR1 is SGHRS and CDR2 is YFSETQ in the germline V gene. The CDR3, as DNA: TGCGCCAGCAGCTTCCGACCTGGGGGGAACACTGAAGCTTTCTTT. Its protein product is CASSFRPGGNTEAFF.

This clonotype was recorded at least ten times. The chain joins TRBV5-1 to TRBJ2-7, with 15 bases aligning to TRBD2. Germline V lookup: CDR1 SGHRS, CDR2 YFSETQ. J lost 0 bases, V lost 1 base, and 17 bases had no gene match. The CDR3 sequence is 22 residues long. The CDR3 is CASSLRGHSGLAGGPNSYEQYF. The CDR3 coding sequence is TGCGCCAGCAGCTTGAGGGGACACTCGGGACTAGCGGGAGGACCTAACTCCTACGAGCAGTACTTC.

This clonotype occurred many times. The chain employs TRBV4-3 and TRBJ2-7; D is perhaps TRBD2 (6 bases). The V end lost 3 bases, the J end lost 0 bases, and 15 bases lay between the germline ends. The CDR3 covers 16 residues. The germline V gene encodes CDR1 LGHNA and CDR2 YSLEER. The CDR3 DNA reads as TGCGCCAGCAGCCAGGTCTGGGCTAGCGCCTCCTACGAGCAGTACTTC. Protein product: CASSQVWASASYEQYF.

This clonotype was counted ten times or more. The V gene is TRBV28, the J gene TRBJ1-5; D is ambiguous. The V and J ends lost 8 bases and 10 bases respectively, with 21 bases between them. Germline CDR1 is MDHEN and CDR2 is SYDVKM. The CDR3 spans 14 residues. CDR3 amino acids: CASDDLGPGYPQHF. CDR3 coding DNA: TGTGCCAGCGACGACCTCGGGCCAGGCTATCCCCAGCATTTT.

At least ten counts were recorded for this clonotype. The chain recombines TRBV9 with TRBJ2-7, with 9 bases fitting TRBD2. V lost 2 bases to trimming and J lost 3 bases; unmatched junction nucleotides: 9. CDR1 is SGDLS and CDR2 is YYNGEE in the germline V gene. The CDR3 consists of 16 residues. The CDR3 sequence is CASSVGGSSGGYEQYF. The CDR3 nucleotides are TGTGCCAGCAGCGTTGGGGGGAGTAGCGGGGGCTACGAGCAGTACTTC.

This clonotype was detected ten times or more. This chain links TRBV4-1 with TRBJ1-3; D uncertain. Trimming stripped 0 bases from V and 0 bases from J, with 9 bases between. The length of the CDR3 is 16 residues. Germline CDR1 MGHRA, CDR2 YSYEKL. For the CDR3, the DNA is TGCGCCAGCAGCCAAGACCCAGAGCACTCTGGAAACACCATATATTTT. The encoded protein is CASSQDPEHSGNTIYF.

This clonotype was counted ten times or more. The rearrangement uses TRBV20-1 and TRBJ1-1, with a possible D match to TRBD1 (5 bases). From germline, CDR1 is DFQATT and CDR2 SNEGSKA (reference sequence). Trimming stripped 0 bases from V and 1 base from J, with 15 bases between. The CDR3 has 16 amino acids. CDR3 sequence reads: CSARDPRAPQNTEAFF. DNA for the CDR3: TGCAGTGCTAGAGATCCCAGGGCGCCCCAGAACACTGAAGCTTTCTTT.